The T cell receptor beta chain described here comes from a study of blood T cell repertoires in COVID-19. Generated by immunoSEQ multiplex PCR, the TCRdb table keeps only in-frame clones and is missing some. The sample gives just under 350,000 clones, 75% to 90% of which show up once; about 6% is in the top ten. In its sample, this clone was seen many times. Germline V gene lookup returns CDR1 SGHNT and CDR2 YENEEA. The CDR3 runs 17 residues. V was trimmed by 8 bases and J by 0 bases, leaving 17 bases between them. Sequenced input: peripheral blood. This sequence originates from a woman in her fifties or sixties with COVID-19, enrolled during active disease. V gene TRBV11-3 combines with J gene TRBJ2-6; TRBD2 is a possible D gene (7 bases). The CDR3 sequence: CASSGGGSSSGANVLTF. For the CDR3, the DNA is TGTGCCAGCTCCGGGGGCGGGAGTTCCTCTGGGGCCAACGTCCTGACTTTC.